This passage covers 5 T cell receptor beta chains from one sample sequenced in a study of PD-1 blockade in classical Hodgkin lymphoma. The time point was: cycle 4 day 1 (C4D1), after 6 weeks of nivolumab. All patients relapsed after autologous stem cell transplantation, and brentuximab vedotin exposure varied. TCRdb's copy holds only in-frame clones and misses some; the assay was immunoSEQ multiplex PCR. The sample includes approximately 19,000 clones, 65% to 80% of them seen just once. Specimen: peripheral blood mononuclear cells (PBMCs), collected before the fourth cycle of nivolumab. These receptor sequences come from a human donor with classical Hodgkin lymphoma.

The chain employs TRBV7-2 and TRBJ1-5; D remains ambiguous. Germline CDR1 reads SGHTA; CDR2 reads FQGNSA. This CDR3 region has 12 residues. Trimming stripped 3 bases from V and 5 bases from J, with 5 bases between. The CDR3 DNA reads TGTGCCAGCAGCTTCCGGGATCAGCCCCAGCATTTT. Its protein product is CASSFRDQPQHF.

This clone showed up just a few times. The chain couples TRBV30 to TRBJ1-2; 9 bases line up with TRBD1. Unmatched junction bases numbered 3, after V lost 3 bases and J lost 4 bases. This CDR3 has 13 residues. Germline loops: CDR1 GTSNPN, CDR2 SVGIG (reference sequence). DNA of the CDR3: TGTGCCTGGAGCGGGGACAGGGTCTATGGCTACACCTTC. Protein: CAWSGDRVYGYTF.

Only one count was recorded for this clone. This chain connects TRBV4-3 to TRBJ1-3; 7 bases agree with TRBD1. V was clipped by 0 bases and J by 4 bases; unmatched bases: 9. Germline V gene data show CDR1 as LGHNA and CDR2 as YSLEER. This CDR3 is built from 17 residues. CDR3 protein: CASSQDAPGTAGNTIYF. CDR3 nucleotides: TGCGCCAGCAGCCAAGACGCACCCGGGACAGCCGGAAACACCATATATTTT.

As DNA, the CDR3 is TGTGCCAGCAGCGTAGTGGAGGCGGGGAATCAGTACTTC. Protein: CASSVVEAGNQYF. The chain couples TRBV9 to TRBJ2-4; D is perhaps TRBD2 (6 bases). V gave up 0 bases and J gave up 12 bases, with 13 bases separating them. From germline, CDR1 is SGDLS and CDR2 YYNGEE. The CDR3 has 13 residues.

This clone was seen more than once but under ten times. V is TRBV19 and J is TRBJ2-5; D may correspond to TRBD1 or TRBD2 (7 bases each). The CDR3 has 17 residues. Germline CDR1 and CDR2: LNHDA and SQIVND (reference sequence). V was cut by 3 bases and J by 1 base, with 18 bases left in between. CDR3 sequence: CASSIRGGHRGQETQYF. The DNA of the CDR3 is TGTGCCAGTAGTATCAGGGGGGGACACCGAGGCCAAGAGACCCAGTACTTC.